This TCR beta chain was recovered during a study of PD-L1 blockade in urothelial cancer. Study summary: It was at 3 weeks (second dose) and 6 weeks after treatment start that blood was analyzed.

The CDR3 has 13 amino acids. Looked up from germline, CDR1 is MGHDK and CDR2 is SYGVNS. V dropped 1 base and J dropped 6; count of bases not matched to a gene: 3. PCRs were each spiked with synthetic TCR analog templates. The table came from immunoSEQ multiplex PCR; TCRdb's copy has only in-frame clones and leaves some out. This sample has tens of thousands of clones, with 85% found just once. Overall study findings and caveats: Better survival was predicted by below-median pretreatment blood TCR clonality.

A remark on this clone: Its antigen is as yet unknown.

Time point noted: pretreatment peripheral blood. Locally advanced or metastatic urothelial carcinoma affected the patients. The clonotype comes from a man aged 80 or over with urothelial cancer. Material: PBMCs, obtained around atezolizumab (anti-PD-L1) treatment. The chain joins TRBV25-1 to TRBJ2-7, with 7 bases identical to TRBD1. CDR3 nucleotide sequence: TGTGCCAGCAGTGAATCCACAGGGGTCGAGCAGTACTTC. Encoded protein: CASSESTGVEQYF.